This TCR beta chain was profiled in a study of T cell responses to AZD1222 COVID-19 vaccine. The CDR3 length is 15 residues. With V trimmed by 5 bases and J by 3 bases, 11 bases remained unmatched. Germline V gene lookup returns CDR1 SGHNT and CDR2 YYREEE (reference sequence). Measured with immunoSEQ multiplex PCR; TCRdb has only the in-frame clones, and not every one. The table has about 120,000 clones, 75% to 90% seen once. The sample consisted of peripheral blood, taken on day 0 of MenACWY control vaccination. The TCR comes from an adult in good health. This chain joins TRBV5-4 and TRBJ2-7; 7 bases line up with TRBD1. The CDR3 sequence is CASSSKGQSIYEQYF. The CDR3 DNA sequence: TGTGCCAGCAGTTCTAAGGGACAGAGCATCTACGAGCAGTACTTC.